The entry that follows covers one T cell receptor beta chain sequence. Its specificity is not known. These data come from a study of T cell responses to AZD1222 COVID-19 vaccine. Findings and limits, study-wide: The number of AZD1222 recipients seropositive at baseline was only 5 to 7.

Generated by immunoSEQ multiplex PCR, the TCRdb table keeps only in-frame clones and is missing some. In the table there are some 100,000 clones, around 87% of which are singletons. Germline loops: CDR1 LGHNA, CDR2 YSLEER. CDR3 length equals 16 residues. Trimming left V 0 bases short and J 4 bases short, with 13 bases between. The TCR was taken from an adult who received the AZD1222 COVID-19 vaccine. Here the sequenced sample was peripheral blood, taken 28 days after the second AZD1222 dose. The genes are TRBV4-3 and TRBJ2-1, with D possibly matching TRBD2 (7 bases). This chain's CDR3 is CASSQDRGAGYNEQFF. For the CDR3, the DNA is TGCGCCAGCAGCCAAGATCGGGGGGCTGGGTACAATGAGCAGTTCTTC.